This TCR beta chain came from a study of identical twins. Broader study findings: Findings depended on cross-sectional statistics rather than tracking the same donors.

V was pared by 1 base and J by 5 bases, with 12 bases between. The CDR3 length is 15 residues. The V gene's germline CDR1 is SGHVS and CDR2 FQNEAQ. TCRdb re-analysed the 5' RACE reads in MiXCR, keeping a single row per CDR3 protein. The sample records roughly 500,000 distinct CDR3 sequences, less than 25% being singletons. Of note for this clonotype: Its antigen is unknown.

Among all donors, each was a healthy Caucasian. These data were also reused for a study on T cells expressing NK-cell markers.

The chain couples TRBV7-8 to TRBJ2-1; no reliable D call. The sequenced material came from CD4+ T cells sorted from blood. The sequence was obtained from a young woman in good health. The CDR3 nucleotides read TGTGCCAGCAGCTTAGACGTCGTCCTGCACAATGAGCAGTTCTTC. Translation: CASSLDVVLHNEQFF.